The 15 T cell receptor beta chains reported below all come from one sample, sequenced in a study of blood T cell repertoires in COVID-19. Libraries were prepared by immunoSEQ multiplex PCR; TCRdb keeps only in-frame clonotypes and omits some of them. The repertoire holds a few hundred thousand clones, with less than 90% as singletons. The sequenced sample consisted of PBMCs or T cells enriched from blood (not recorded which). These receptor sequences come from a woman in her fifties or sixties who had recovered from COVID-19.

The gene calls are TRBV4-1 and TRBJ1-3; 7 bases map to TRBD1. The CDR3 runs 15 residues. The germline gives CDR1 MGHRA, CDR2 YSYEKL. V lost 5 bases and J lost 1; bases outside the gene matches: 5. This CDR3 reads CASSVSGGSGNTIYF. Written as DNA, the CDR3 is TGCGCCAGCAGCGTATCAGGGGGATCTGGAAACACCATATATTTT.

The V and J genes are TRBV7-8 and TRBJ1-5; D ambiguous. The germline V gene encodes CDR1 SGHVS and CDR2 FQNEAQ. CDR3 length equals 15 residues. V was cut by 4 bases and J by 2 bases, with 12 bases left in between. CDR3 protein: CASSSPAAGNQPQHF. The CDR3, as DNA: TGTGCCAGCAGCTCACCCGCAGCGGGCAATCAGCCCCAGCATTTT.

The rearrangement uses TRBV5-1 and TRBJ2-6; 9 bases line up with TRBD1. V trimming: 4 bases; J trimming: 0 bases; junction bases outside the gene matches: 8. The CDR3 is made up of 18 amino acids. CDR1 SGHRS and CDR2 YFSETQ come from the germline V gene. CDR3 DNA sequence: TGCGCCAGCAGCCCTCCAGACAGGGGGGGCTCTGGGGCCAACGTCCTGACTTTC. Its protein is CASSPPDRGGSGANVLTF.

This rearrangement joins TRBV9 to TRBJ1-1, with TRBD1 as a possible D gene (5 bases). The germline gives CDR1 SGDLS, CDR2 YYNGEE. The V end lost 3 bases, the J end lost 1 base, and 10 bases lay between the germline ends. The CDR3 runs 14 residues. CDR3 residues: CASSASTGNTEAFF. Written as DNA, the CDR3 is TGTGCCAGCAGCGCCTCAACAGGGAACACTGAAGCTTTCTTT.

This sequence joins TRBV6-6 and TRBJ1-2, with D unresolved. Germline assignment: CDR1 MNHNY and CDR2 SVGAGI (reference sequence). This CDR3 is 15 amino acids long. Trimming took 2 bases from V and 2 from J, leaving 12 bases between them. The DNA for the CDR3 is TGTGCCAGCAGTTACCCCCAAACAGCCAACTATGGCTACACCTTC. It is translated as CASSYPQTANYGYTF.

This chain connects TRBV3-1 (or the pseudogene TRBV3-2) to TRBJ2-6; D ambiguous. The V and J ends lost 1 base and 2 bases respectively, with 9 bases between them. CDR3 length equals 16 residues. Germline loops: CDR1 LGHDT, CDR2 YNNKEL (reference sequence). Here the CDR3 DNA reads TGTGCCAGCAGCCAAGTCGGAGCCACTGGGGCCAACGTCCTGACTTTC. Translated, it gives CASSQVGATGANVLTF.

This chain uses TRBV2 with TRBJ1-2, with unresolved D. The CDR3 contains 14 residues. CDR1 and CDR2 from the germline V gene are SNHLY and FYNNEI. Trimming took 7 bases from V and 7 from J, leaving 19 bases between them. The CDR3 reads CASTPQLNYSGYTF. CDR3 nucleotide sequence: TGTGCCAGCACCCCCCAATTGAATTACAGTGGCTACACCTTC.

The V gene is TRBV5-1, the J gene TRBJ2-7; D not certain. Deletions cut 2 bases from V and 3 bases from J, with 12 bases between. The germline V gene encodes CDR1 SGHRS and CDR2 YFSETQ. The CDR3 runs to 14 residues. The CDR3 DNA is TGCGCCAGCAGCTTTGGGCAGTCCTTCTACGAGCAGTACTTC. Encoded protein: CASSFGQSFYEQYF.

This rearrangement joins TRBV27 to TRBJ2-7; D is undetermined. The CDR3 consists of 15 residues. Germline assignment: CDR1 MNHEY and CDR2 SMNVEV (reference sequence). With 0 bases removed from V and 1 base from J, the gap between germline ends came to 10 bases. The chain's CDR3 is CASSLSSGLSYEQYV. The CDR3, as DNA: TGTGCCAGCAGTTTATCATCAGGTTTATCCTACGAGCAGTACGTC.

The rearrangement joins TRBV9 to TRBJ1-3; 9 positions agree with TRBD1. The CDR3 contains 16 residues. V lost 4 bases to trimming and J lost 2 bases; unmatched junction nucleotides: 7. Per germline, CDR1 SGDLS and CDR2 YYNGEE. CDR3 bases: TGTGCCAGCAGCCCCCGGACAGGGGATGCTGGAAACACCATATATTTT. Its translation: CASSPRTGDAGNTIYF.

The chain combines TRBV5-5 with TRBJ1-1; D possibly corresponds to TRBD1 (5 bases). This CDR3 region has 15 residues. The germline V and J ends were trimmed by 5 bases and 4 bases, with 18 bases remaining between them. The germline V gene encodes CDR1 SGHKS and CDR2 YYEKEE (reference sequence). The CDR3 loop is CASSERQGGGTEAFF. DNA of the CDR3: TGTGCCAGCAGTGAGCGGCAGGGAGGTGGCACTGAAGCTTTCTTT. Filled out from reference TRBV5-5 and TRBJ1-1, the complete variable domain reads DAGVTQSPTHLIKTRGQQVTLRCSPISGHKSVSWYQQVLGQGPQFIFQYYEKEERGRGNFPDRFSARQFPNYSSELNVNALLLGDSALYLCASSERQGGGTEAFFGQGTRLTVV.

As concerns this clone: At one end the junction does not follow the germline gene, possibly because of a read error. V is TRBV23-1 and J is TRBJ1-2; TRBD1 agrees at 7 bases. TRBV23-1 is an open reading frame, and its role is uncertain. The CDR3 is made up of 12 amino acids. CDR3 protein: CASSQSDREPLF. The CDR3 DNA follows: TGCGCCAGCAGTCAATCCGACAGGGAACCCCTCTTC.

CDR3 sequence: CASSLAGLASDTQYF. The CDR3 DNA sequence: TGTGCCAGCAGCTTAGCGGGACTAGCGTCTGATACGCAGTATTTT. The chain uses TRBV7-9 and TRBJ2-3, with 10 bases identical to TRBD2. The CDR3 consists of 15 residues. The J segment lost 6 bases and the V segment lost 0 bases, leaving 3 bases of the junction unmatched. The germline V gene has CDR1 SEHNR and CDR2 FQNEAQ (reference sequence).

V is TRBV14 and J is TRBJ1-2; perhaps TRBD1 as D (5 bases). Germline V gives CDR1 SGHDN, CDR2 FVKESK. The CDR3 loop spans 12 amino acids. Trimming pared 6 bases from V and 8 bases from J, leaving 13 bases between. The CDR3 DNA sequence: TGTGCCAGCAGAATTGGGAGGGGAGGCTACACCTTC. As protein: CASRIGRGGYTF.

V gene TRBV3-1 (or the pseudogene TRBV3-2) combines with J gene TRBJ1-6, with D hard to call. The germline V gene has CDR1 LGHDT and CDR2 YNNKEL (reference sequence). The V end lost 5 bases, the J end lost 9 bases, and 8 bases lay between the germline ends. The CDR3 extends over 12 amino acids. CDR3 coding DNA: TGTGCCAGCAGCTCCTGGCCTTCACCCCTCCACTTT. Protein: CASSSWPSPLHF.